What follows is one T cell receptor beta chain and its context. Its cognate antigen is unknown. This record belongs to a study of early T cells in non-severe SARS-CoV-2 infection. Study summary: Bulk RNA from unsorted whole blood was sequenced; chains were unpaired. The study, taken as a whole, reports: VDJdb matches were skewed toward anti-spike CD8 T cell responses.

There are 14 residues in the CDR3. V was shortened by 3 bases and J by 1 base, with 7 bases between the two germline ends. Germline V gene sequence: CDR1 WNHNN, CDR2 SYGVQD (reference sequence). The protocol attached unique molecular identifiers to individual cDNA molecules. TCRdb reprocessed the 5' RACE reads with MiXCR, giving one entry per CDR3 protein. The profile shows 50,000 to 70,000 distinct CDR3 sequences, under 15% of them singletons. This sequence joins TRBV10-1 and TRBJ2-1; no reliable D call. The source material was whole blood. The sequence was obtained from an adult who was a healthcare worker with PCR-confirmed SARS-CoV-2 infection or an uninfected control (not recorded which). CDR3: CASSDSNSYNEQFF. Here the CDR3 DNA reads TGCGCCAGCAGTGATTCCAATTCCTACAATGAGCAGTTCTTC.